This entry lists 20 T cell receptor beta chains sequenced from one sample in a study of breast tumors, draining lymph nodes, adjacent tissues. TCRdb ran MiXCR on the multiplex PCR reads and lists one entry per CDR3 protein. The table lists approximately 63,000 distinct CDR3 sequences, around 60% of them singletons, with approximately 18% in the top ten. Sequenced sample: breast tumor tissue. Receptors originate from a female donor with breast cancer. Some clones in this sample may be carry-over from other donors' samples.

This chain uses TRBV24-1 with TRBJ2-1; 8 bases line up with TRBD1. CDR3 size: 18 residues. Germline V gene data show CDR1 as KGHDR and CDR2 as SFDVKD. The junction had 15 bases not matched to a gene; V was cut back by 0 bases and J by 9 bases. CDR3 sequence: CATSDLQTGQGLLGEQFF. CDR3 nucleotide sequence: TGTGCCACCAGTGATTTGCAAACAGGACAGGGTCTTTTAGGTGAGCAGTTCTTC.

The V gene is TRBV7-2, the J gene TRBJ1-5, with D uncertain. This CDR3 has 12 amino acids. V dropped 0 bases and J dropped 9 bases, with 6 bases sitting between them. Germline CDR1 and CDR2: SGHTA and FQGNSA. This CDR3 reads CASSLAVGPQHF. The CDR3 region has the DNA TGTGCCAGCAGCTTAGCGGTCGGGCCCCAGCATTTT.

The chain links TRBV2 to TRBJ1-6, with 8 bases lining up with TRBD1. The CDR3 is 14 residues long. J gave up 9 bases and V 6 bases, and 7 bases lay outside the gene matches. CDR1 and CDR2 from the germline V gene are SNHLY and FYNNEI. The DNA of the CDR3 is TGTGCCAGCAGGCCAACAGGGGGGGTTTCACCCCTCCACTTT. Translating gives CASRPTGGVSPLHF. Full variable domain (remainder filled in from reference TRBV2 and TRBJ1-6): EPEVTQTPSHQVTQMGQEVILRCVPISNHLYFYWYRQILGQKVEFLVSFYNNEISEKSEIFDDQFSVERPDGSNFTLKIRSTKLEDSAMYFCASRPTGGVSPLHFGNGTRLTVT.

The rearrangement uses TRBV20-1 and TRBJ1-3, with no clear D. The V gene's germline CDR1 is DFQATT and CDR2 SNEGSKA (reference sequence). CDR3 size: 13 residues. V lost 4 bases and J lost 0, with 7 bases in between. This chain's CDR3 is CSAIPDSGNTIYF. Written as DNA, the CDR3 is TGCAGTGCTATCCCAGACTCTGGAAACACCATATATTTT.

On this clonotype itself: Because the CDR3's place on the DNA is in doubt, the DNA is left out and the CDR3 is given as listed by TCRdb. The V and J genes are TRBV29-1 and TRBJ1-2. The CDR3 contains 19 residues when both ends are counted. Germline assignment: CDR1 SQVTM and CDR2 ANQGSEA. CDR3: CSIYLCSVEVWDGDYGYPF.

This clonotype was detected once. The rearrangement uses TRBV7-9 and TRBJ2-2, with D perhaps TRBD2 (6 bases). The length of the CDR3 is 14 residues. Trimming removed 4 bases from V and 6 bases from J, with 12 bases in between. The germline V gene encodes CDR1 SEHNR and CDR2 FQNEAQ (reference sequence). CDR3 sequence (DNA): TGTGCCAGCAGCTCAACACTAGCTCCCGGGGAGCTGTTTTTT. It translates to CASSSTLAPGELFF.

The rearrangement links TRBV13 to TRBJ2-7; 8 bases are a match to TRBD1. The germline V gene encodes CDR1 PRHDT and CDR2 FYEKMQ (reference sequence). The CDR3 has 15 amino acids. V trimming: 5 bases; J trimming: 3 bases; junction bases outside the gene matches: 9. The CDR3 nucleotides are TGTGCCAGCAGCCCACCTGGACAGGGAAGCTACGAGCAGTACTTC. Amino acid sequence: CASSPPGQGSYEQYF.

This clonotype was counted ten times or more. Possible read error: a much larger clone is one base away. The J gene is TRBJ2-1, the V gene TRBV20-1, with D perhaps given as TRBD1 or TRBD2 (6 bases each). The CDR3 length is 13 residues. Germline V gene lookup returns CDR1 DFQATT and CDR2 SNEGSKA (reference sequence). The CDR3 spells CSARGGHYNAQFF. Here the CDR3 DNA reads TGCAGTGCTAGGGGGGGACACTACAATGCGCAGTTCTTC.

This clonotype was picked up many times. An end of the junction differs from the germline gene, which may be a read error. The chain uses TRBV6-5 and TRBJ2-2; D remains ambiguous. Germline CDR1 and CDR2: MNHEY and SVGAGI. CDR3 length: 16 amino acids. Written as DNA, the CDR3 is TGTGCCAGCAGTCACTCTCGGGCTCGCAACACCGGGGAGCTGTTTTTT. This encodes CASSHSRARNTGELFF.

In the case of this clonotype: A clone one base away is much larger, so this may be a read error. The gene calls are TRBV6-1 and TRBJ2-7, with D perhaps being TRBD1 or TRBD2 (5 bases each). This CDR3 is built from 15 residues. Germline CDR1 reads MNHNS; CDR2 reads SASEGT. In nucleotides, the CDR3 is TGTGCCAGCAGTCGGGTAGGGACGGCTGCCTACGAGCGGTACTTC. Translating gives CASSRVGTAAYERYF.

The CDR3 region has the DNA TGCAGTGGTGTATACCACTTAGGGGAGGATGAGCAGTTCTTC. Its protein product is CSGVYHLGEDEQFF. The V and J genes are TRBV20-1 and TRBJ2-1; D is perhaps TRBD2 (6 bases). This CDR3 spans 14 amino acids. The germline CDR1 and CDR2 sequences are DFQATT and SNEGSKA (reference sequence). Trimming pared 7 bases from V and 8 bases from J, leaving 21 bases between.

Many counts were recorded for this clonotype. This chain connects TRBV6-1 to TRBJ1-2; perhaps TRBD1 as D (5 bases). The V end was cut by 6 bases, the J end by 0 bases, with 17 bases between. The length of the CDR3 is 16 residues. Looked up from germline, CDR1 is MNHNS and CDR2 is SASEGT. Here the CDR3 DNA reads TGTGCCAGCAGGGGAGGGGCCTTACCCACTAACTATGGCTACACCTTC. It codes for CASRGGALPTNYGYTF.

This chain uses TRBV4-3 with TRBJ1-3; D remains ambiguous. Deletions cut 2 bases from V and 0 bases from J, with 8 bases between. The V gene's germline CDR1 is LGHNA and CDR2 YSLEER. This CDR3 has 15 residues. For the CDR3, the DNA is TGCGCCAGCAGCCAAAACCCAGGCTCTGGAAACACCATATATTTT. As protein: CASSQNPGSGNTIYF.

The chain combines TRBV13 with TRBJ1-4; 7 bases map to TRBD1. Germline V gives CDR1 PRHDT, CDR2 FYEKMQ (reference sequence). With 4 bases clipped from V and 4 bases from J, the junction kept 6 bases outside the gene matches. CDR3 length equals 15 residues. For the CDR3, the DNA is TGTGCCAGCAGCTGGTGGGACAGTGGTAATGAAAAACTGTTTTTT. It encodes CASSWWDSGNEKLFF.

In this sample, this clonotype turned up many times. The chain recombines TRBV18 with TRBJ2-7, with 7 nucleotides matching TRBD1. Germline-derived CDR1 and CDR2 are KGHSH and LQKENI. V dropped 5 bases and J dropped 5; count of bases not matched to a gene: 15. The CDR3 is 16 residues long. This CDR3 reads CASSERQGNWADEQYF. CDR3 in DNA: TGTGCCAGCTCAGAAAGACAGGGTAATTGGGCTGACGAGCAGTACTTC. Based on the CDR3 plus reference TRBV18 and TRBJ2-7, the full variable domain is NAGVMQNPRHLVRRRGQEARLRCSPMKGHSHVYWYRQLPEEGLKFMVYLQKENIIDESGMPKERFSAEFPKEGPSILRIQQVVRGDSAAYFCASSERQGNWADEQYFGPGTRLTVT.

This clonotype was picked up many times. V is TRBV7-9 and J is TRBJ1-6; D is undetermined. Germline-derived CDR1 and CDR2 are SEHNR and FQNEAQ (reference sequence). The CDR3 runs 15 residues. Trimming stripped 2 bases from V and 9 bases from J, with 14 bases between. The CDR3 DNA is TGTGCCAGCAGCTTAACGGGAAATACGGGTTCACCCCTCCACTTT. Amino acids: CASSLTGNTGSPLHF.

This clonotype was seen ten or more times. The rearrangement links TRBV11-3 to TRBJ2-1, with 9 positions matching TRBD2. V was pared by 4 bases and J by 1 base, with 2 bases of the junction left unmatched. Germline assignment: CDR1 SGHNT and CDR2 YENEEA. There are 15 residues in the CDR3. The CDR3 here is CASSSSGVSYNEQFF. The DNA for the CDR3 is TGTGCCAGCAGCTCTAGCGGGGTTTCCTACAATGAGCAGTTCTTC.

The sample holds many counts of this clonotype. This chain joins TRBV28 and TRBJ2-7; TRBD2 aligns across 7 bases. The CDR3 consists of 14 residues. With 6 bases clipped from V and 2 bases from J, the junction kept 7 bases outside the gene matches. The V gene's germline CDR1 is MDHEN and CDR2 SYDVKM. The CDR3 bases are TGTGCCAGCAGACCTCCACTAGCGACCTACGAGCAGTACTTC. Amino acids: CASRPPLATYEQYF.

Details on this clonotype: A much bigger clone sits one base away, suggesting this may be a read error. V gene TRBV7-9 combines with J gene TRBJ2-5, with a possible D match to TRBD2 (7 bases). The length of the CDR3 is 15 residues. The germline V gene encodes CDR1 SEHNR and CDR2 FQNEAQ (reference sequence). Written as DNA, the CDR3 is TGTGCCAGCAGTCAAACGGCGGGGGCCGGGGGGACCCAGCACTTC. Its protein is CASSQTAGAGGTQHF.

This clonotype turned up a few times. CDR3 DNA sequence: TGTGCCAGCGGTGCCCAACTAGCGGCGACCTACAATGAGCAGTTCTTC. Its protein product is CASGAQLAATYNEQFF. The rearrangement joins TRBV12-3 or TRBV12-4 to TRBJ2-1, with 8 bases lining up with TRBD2. The V segment lost 8 bases and the J segment 2 bases; nucleotides outside the gene matches: 11. CDR3 length: 16 amino acids.